Listed below are T cell receptor beta chains from one sample, sequenced in a study of blood T cell repertoires in COVID-19. Repertoires were generated with immunoSEQ multiplex PCR, while TCRdb's copy carries only in-frame clones and drops some. The sample has approximately 85,000 clones, around 81% seen once. Material for sequencing was peripheral blood. The receptors here all came from a woman aged 70-85 years with active or convalescent COVID-19. CDR3s include the opening cysteine and the closing phenylalanine or tryptophan. A D gene is named only where the DNA matches it firmly. Clone sizes are given selectively: once, few, many, or a class where the clone is expanded.

j_call v_call d_call clone_size cdr3_nt cdr3_aa
TRBJ2-7 TRBV5-8 NA NA TGTGCCAGCAGCTTGGGACAGCGCGAGCAGTACTTC CASSLGQREQYF
TRBJ2-4 TRBV12-1 NA NA TGTGCCAGCAGCTTTGGGCTCGCTAGCGGGGGGGGCTTAGCCAAAAACATTCAGTACTTC CASSFGLASGGGLAKNIQYF
TRBJ1-1 TRBV18 TRBD1 few TGTGCCAGCTCACCGGACAGGAACGGTGAAGCTTTCTTT CASSPDRNGEAFF
TRBJ1-2 TRBV11-2 TRBD1 NA TGTGCCAGCAGCCGAGGACAGGTTAACTATGGCTACACCTTC CASSRGQVNYGYTF
TRBJ1-6 TRBV5-4 NA NA TGTGCCAGCAGCTTGGGGGTGGGACAAGGGAATTCACCCCTCCACTTT CASSLGVGQGNSPLHF
TRBJ1-6 TRBV6-5 TRBD1 NA TGTGCCAGCACCCTGGGACAGGGGTACCGTTCACCCCTCCACTTT CASTLGQGYRSPLHF
TRBJ1-2 TRBV2 NA NA TGTGCCAGCAGTGCGCGGCAGAGCTATGGCTACACCTTC CASSARQSYGYTF
TRBJ1-1 TRBV28 TRBD1 NA TGTGCCAGCAGGTTGGGACAGGGGCTAAGTGAAGCTTTCTTT CASRLGQGLSEAFF
TRBJ2-1 TRBV7-2 TRBD2 once TGTGCCAGCAGCTTAGTGTCTAGCGGGGGGGCTCGAAATGAGCAGTTCTTC CASSLVSSGGARNEQFF
TRBJ2-2 TRBV27 NA NA TGTGCCAGCAGTCCCGGGGGTGGAATACGCACCGGGGAGCTGTTTTTT CASSPGGGIRTGELFF
TRBJ2-2 TRBV5-4 TRBD2 NA TGTGCCAGCAGCTTGGCCGCGGGGGGGCGATCGGGGACCGGGGAGCTGTTTTTT CASSLAAGGRSGTGELFF
TRBJ1-1 TRBV10-1 TRBD1 few TGCGCCAGCAGCGGACAGGCGCACACTGAAGCTTTCTTT CASSGQAHTEAFF
TRBJ1-2 TRBV4-1 TRBD1 NA TGCGCCAGCAGCCTTCGGACAGGGAAGAGCGACTATGGCTACACCTTC CASSLRTGKSDYGYTF
TRBJ2-3 TRBV3-1/TRBV3-2 TRBD2 NA TGTGCCAGCAGCCCACTAGCGTCTAGCACAGATACGCAGTATTTT CASSPLASSTDTQYF